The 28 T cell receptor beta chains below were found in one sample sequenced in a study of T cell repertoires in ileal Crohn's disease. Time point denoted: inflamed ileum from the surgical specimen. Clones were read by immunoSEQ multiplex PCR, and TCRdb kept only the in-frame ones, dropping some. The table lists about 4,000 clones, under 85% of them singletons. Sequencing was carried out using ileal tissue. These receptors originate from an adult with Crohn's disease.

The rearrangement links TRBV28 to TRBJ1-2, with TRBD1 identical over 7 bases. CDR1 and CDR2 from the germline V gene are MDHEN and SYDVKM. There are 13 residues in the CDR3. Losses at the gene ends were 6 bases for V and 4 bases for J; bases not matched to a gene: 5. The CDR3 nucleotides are TGTGCCAGCAGCTCCGGACAGGTCTATGGCTACACCTTC. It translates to CASSSGQVYGYTF.

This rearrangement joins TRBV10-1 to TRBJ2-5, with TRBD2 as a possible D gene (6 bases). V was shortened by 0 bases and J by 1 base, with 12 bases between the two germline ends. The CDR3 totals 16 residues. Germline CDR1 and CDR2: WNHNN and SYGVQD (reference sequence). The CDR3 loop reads CASSESWREGQETQYF. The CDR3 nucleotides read TGCGCCAGCAGTGAGTCGTGGAGGGAAGGCCAAGAGACCCAGTACTTC.

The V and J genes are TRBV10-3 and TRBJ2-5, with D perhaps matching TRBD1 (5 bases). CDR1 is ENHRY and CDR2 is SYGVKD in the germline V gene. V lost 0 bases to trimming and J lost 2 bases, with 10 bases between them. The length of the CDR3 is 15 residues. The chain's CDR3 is CAISESTGPQETQYF. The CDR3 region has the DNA TGTGCCATCAGTGAGTCTACAGGTCCTCAAGAGACCCAGTACTTC.

The CDR3 protein is CASSGGAGNIQYF. CDR3 nucleotide sequence: TGTGCCAGCAGCGGGGGCGCAGGAAACATTCAGTACTTC. V usage is TRBV9 and J usage is TRBJ2-4, with D maybe TRBD1 (5 bases). The germline V gene has CDR1 SGDLS and CDR2 YYNGEE. Trimming shortened V by 3 bases and J by 6 bases, and 10 bases separated the two germline ends. The CDR3 totals 13 residues.

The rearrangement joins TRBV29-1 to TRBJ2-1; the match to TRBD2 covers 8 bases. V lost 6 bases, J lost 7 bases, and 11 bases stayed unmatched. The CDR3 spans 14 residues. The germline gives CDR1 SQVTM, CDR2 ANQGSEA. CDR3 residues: CSVSAGTSGNEQFF. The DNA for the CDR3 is TGCAGCGTGAGCGCCGGGACTAGTGGAAATGAGCAGTTCTTC.

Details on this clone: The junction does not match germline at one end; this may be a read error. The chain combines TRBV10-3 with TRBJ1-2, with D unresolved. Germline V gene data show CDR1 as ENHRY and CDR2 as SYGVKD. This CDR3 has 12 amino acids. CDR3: CAISTPVGGYAF. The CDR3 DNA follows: TGTGCCATCAGTACCCCGGTGGGTGGCTACGCCTTC.

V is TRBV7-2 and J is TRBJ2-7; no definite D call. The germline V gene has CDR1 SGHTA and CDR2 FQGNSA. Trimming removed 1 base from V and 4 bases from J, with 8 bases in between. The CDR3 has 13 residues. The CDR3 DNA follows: TGTGCCAGCAGCTTAGGCGGTTTATACGAGCAGTACTTC. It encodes CASSLGGLYEQYF.

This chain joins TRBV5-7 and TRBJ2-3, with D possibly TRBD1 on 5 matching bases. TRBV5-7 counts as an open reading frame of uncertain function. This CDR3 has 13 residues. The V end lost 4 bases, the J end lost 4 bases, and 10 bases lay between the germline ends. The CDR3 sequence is CASSNGHADTQYF. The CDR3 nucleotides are TGTGCCAGCAGCAACGGACATGCAGATACGCAGTATTTT.

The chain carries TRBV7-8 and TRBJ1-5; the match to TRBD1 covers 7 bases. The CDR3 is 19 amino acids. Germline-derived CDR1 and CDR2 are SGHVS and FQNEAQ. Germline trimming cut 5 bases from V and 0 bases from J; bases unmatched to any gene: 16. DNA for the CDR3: TGTGCCAGCAGCCCAAGACCACTACAGGGGTGGACTAGCAATCAGCCCCAGCATTTT. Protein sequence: CASSPRPLQGWTSNQPQHF.

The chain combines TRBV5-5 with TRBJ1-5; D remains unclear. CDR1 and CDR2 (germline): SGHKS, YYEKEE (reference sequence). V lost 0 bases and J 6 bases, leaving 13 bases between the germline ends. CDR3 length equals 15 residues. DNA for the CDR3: TGTGCCAGCAGCTTGGCCGGGAATGCGGGTCAGCCCCAGCATTTT. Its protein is CASSLAGNAGQPQHF.

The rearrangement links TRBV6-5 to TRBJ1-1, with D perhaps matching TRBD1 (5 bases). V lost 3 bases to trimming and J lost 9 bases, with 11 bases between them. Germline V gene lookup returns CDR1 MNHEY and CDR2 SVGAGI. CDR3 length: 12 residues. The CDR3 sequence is CASSYTGRQAFF. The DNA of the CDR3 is TGTGCCAGCAGTTATACAGGACGCCAAGCTTTCTTT.

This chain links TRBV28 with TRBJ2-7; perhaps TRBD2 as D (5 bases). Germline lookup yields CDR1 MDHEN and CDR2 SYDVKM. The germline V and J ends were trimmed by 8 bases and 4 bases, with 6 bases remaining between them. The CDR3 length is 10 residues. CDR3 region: CASRRYEQYF. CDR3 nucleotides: TGTGCCAGCCGGAGGTACGAGCAGTACTTC.

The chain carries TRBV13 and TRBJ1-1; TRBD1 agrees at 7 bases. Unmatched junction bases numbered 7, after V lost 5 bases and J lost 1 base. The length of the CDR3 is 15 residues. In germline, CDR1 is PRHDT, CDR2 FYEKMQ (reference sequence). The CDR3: CASSANDRANTEAFF. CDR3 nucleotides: TGTGCCAGCAGCGCGAACGACAGGGCGAACACTGAAGCTTTCTTT.

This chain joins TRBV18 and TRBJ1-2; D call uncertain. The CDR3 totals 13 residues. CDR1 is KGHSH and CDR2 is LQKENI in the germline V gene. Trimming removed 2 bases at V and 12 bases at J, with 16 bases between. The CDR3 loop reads CASSPGLEHFNTF. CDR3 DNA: TGTGCCAGCTCACCAGGCCTAGAACATTTTAACACCTTC.

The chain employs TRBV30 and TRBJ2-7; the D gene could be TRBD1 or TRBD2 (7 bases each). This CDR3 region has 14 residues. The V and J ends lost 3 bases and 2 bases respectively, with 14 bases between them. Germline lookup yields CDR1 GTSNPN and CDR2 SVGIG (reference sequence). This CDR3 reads CAWSQGGGPYEQYF. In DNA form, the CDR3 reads TGTGCCTGGAGCCAGGGAGGGGGCCCCTACGAGCAGTACTTC.

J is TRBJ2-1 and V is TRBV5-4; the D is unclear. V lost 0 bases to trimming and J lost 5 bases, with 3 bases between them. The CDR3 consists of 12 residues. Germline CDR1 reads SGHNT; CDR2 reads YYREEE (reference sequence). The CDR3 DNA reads TGTGCCAGCAGCTTGGCGCACAATGAGCAGTTCTTC. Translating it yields CASSLAHNEQFF.

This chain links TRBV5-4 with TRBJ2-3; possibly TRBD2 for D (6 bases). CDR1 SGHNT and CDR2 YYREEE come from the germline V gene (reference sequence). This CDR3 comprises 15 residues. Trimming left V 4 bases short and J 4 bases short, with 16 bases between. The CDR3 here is CASSREGWRADTQYF. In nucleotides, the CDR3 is TGTGCCAGCAGCCGTGAAGGTTGGAGGGCAGATACGCAGTATTTT.

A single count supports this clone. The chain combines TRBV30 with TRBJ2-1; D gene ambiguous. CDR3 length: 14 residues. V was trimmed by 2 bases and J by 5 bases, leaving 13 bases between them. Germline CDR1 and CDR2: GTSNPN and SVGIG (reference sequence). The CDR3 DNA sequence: TGTGCCTGGAGTACCACTCAAGCTGACAATGAGCAGTTCTTC. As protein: CAWSTTQADNEQFF.

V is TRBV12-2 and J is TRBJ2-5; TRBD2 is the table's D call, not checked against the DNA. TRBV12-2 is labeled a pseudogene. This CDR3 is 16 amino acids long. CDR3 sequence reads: CASRLERVAGQETQYF. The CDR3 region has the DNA TGTGCAAGTCGCTTAGAGCGAGTAGCGGGACAAGAGACCCAGTACTTC.

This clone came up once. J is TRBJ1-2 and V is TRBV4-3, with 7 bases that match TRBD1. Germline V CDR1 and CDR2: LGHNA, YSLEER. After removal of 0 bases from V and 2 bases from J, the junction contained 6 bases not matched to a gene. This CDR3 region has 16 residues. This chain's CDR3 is CASSQDGTAINYGYTF. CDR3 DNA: TGCGCCAGCAGCCAAGATGGGACAGCTATCAACTATGGCTACACCTTC.

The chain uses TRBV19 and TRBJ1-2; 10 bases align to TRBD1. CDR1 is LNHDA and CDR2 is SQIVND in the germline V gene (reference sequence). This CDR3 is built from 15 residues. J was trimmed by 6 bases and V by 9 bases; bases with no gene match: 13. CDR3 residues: CASADPGQGIHGYTF. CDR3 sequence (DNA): TGTGCCAGCGCCGATCCGGGACAGGGGATCCATGGCTACACCTTC.

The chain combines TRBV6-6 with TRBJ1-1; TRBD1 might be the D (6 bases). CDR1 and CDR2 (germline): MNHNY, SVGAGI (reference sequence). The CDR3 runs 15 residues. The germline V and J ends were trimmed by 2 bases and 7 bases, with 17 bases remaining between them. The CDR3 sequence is CASSYEFRTAGEAFF. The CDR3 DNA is TGTGCCAGCAGTTACGAGTTCAGGACAGCCGGTGAAGCTTTCTTT.

CDR3 region: CASSVEDRGNTEAFF. The CDR3 DNA sequence: TGTGCCAGCAGTGTCGAGGACAGGGGCAACACTGAAGCTTTCTTT. V gene TRBV6-1 combines with J gene TRBJ1-1, with 9 positions matching TRBD1. Germline V gene lookup returns CDR1 MNHNS and CDR2 SASEGT. V was clipped by 4 bases and J by 2 bases; unmatched bases: 5. This CDR3 is built from 15 residues.

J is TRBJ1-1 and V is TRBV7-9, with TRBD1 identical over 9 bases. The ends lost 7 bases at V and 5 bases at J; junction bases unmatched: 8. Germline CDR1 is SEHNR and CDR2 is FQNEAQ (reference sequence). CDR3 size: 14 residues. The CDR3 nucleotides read TGTGCCAGCATCGGACAGGGGAAGTGGACTGAAGCTTTCTTT. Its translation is CASIGQGKWTEAFF.

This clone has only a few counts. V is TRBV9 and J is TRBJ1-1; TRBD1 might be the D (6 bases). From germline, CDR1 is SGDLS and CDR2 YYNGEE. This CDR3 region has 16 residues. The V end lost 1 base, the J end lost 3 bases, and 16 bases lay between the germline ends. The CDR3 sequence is CASSVSPSGAYTEAFF. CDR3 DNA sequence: TGTGCCAGCAGCGTAAGCCCCTCGGGGGCTTACACTGAAGCTTTCTTT.

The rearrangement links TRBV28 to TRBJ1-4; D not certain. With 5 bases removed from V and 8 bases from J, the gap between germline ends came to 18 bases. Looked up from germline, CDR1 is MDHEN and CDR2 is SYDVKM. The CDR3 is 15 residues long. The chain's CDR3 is CASSGFRTGSEKLFF. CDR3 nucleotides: TGTGCCAGCAGTGGATTTAGGACGGGCTCCGAAAAACTGTTTTTT.

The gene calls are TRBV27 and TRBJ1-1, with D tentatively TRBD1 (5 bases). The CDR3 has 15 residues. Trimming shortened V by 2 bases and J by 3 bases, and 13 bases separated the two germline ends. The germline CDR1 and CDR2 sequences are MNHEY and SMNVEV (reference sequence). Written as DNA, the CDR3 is TGTGCCAGCAGTTTACGGGGGGGGAAGTACACTGAAGCTTTCTTT. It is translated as CASSLRGGKYTEAFF.

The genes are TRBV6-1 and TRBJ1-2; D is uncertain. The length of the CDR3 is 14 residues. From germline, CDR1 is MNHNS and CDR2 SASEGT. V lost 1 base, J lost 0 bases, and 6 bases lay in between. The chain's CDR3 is CASSEGITNYGYTF. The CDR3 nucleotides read TGTGCCAGCAGTGAAGGCATTACTAACTATGGCTACACCTTC.